These 22 T cell receptor beta chains were all obtained from the same sample, sequenced in a study of blood T cell repertoires in COVID-19. TCRdb's copy holds only in-frame clones and misses some; the assay was immunoSEQ multiplex PCR. In the table there are about 120,000 clones, 90% of which are singletons. Sequencing was performed on peripheral blood. These receptors all come from a human donor with active COVID-19. The donor label of this sample is uncertain.

This chain connects TRBV2 to TRBJ2-5; maybe TRBD1 (6 bases). The CDR3 totals 13 residues. From germline, CDR1 is SNHLY and CDR2 FYNNEI. Trimming stripped 4 bases from V and 5 bases from J, with 11 bases between. CDR3 region: CASSATGLETQYF. CDR3 coding DNA: TGTGCCAGCAGTGCAACAGGGCTGGAGACCCAGTACTTC.

The gene calls are TRBV7-9 and TRBJ2-1, with TRBD2 identical over 10 bases. CDR1 and CDR2 from the germline V gene are SEHNR and FQNEAQ (reference sequence). The CDR3 is 15 residues long. V gave up 4 bases and J gave up 9 bases; unmatched junction bases: 9. The CDR3, as DNA: TGTGCCAGCAGCTCGCCTAGCGGGGGTTTGGGTGAGCAGTTCTTC. Protein sequence: CASSSPSGGLGEQFF.

The V and J genes are TRBV4-2 and TRBJ1-6, with 11 bases identical to TRBD1. The junction had 5 bases not matched to a gene; V was cut back by 1 base and J by 9 bases. The CDR3 covers 16 residues. The germline V gene has CDR1 LGHNA and CDR2 YNFKEQ. In DNA form, the CDR3 reads TGTGCCAGCAGCCAAGGCTCGGGACAGGGGGTTTCACCCCTCCACTTT. It codes for CASSQGSGQGVSPLHF.

This sequence joins TRBV6-2 or TRBV6-3 and TRBJ1-1; 9 positions match TRBD1. The CDR3 is 14 amino acids. J gave up 1 base and V 5 bases, and 2 bases lay outside the gene matches. Germline-derived CDR1 and CDR2 are MNHEY and SVGEGT. The CDR3 sequence: CASSRQGGNTEAFF. In DNA, the CDR3 is TGTGCCAGCAGTCGACAGGGGGGGAACACTGAAGCTTTCTTT.

The rearrangement links TRBV2 to TRBJ1-6; D perhaps matches TRBD1 (6 bases). V was clipped by 6 bases and J by 0 bases, with 18 bases between them. The CDR3 spans 18 residues. Germline V gene lookup returns CDR1 SNHLY and CDR2 FYNNEI. The CDR3 nucleotides are TGTGCCAGCAGACCCACAGGGAAGGAATACTCCTATAATTCACCCCTCCACTTT. This translates into CASRPTGKEYSYNSPLHF.

This clone has a handful of counts. This chain uses TRBV6-5 with TRBJ1-2, with 12 bases identical to TRBD1. This CDR3 has 15 amino acids. CDR1 and CDR2 (germline): MNHEY, SVGAGI. The trim removed 7 bases at V and 8 bases at J, leaving 11 bases unmatched. Here the CDR3 DNA reads TGTGCCAGCACTTGGGACAGGGGGCCCAGAGGGGGCTACACCTTC. Protein: CASTWDRGPRGGYTF.

The genes are TRBV12-5 and TRBJ2-1, with 8 nucleotides matching TRBD1. Germline CDR1 reads LGHNT; CDR2 reads FRNRAP. V dropped 8 bases and J dropped 2; count of bases not matched to a gene: 8. The CDR3 is 15 residues long. CDR3 bases: TGTGCTAGTCTCCGGACAGGGAATCCCTACAATGAGCAGTTCTTC. It yields the protein CASLRTGNPYNEQFF.

V gene TRBV20-1 combines with J gene TRBJ1-1, with 7 positions matching TRBD1. CDR1 and CDR2 from the germline V gene are DFQATT and SNEGSKA (reference sequence). The CDR3 totals 15 residues. V lost 3 bases, J lost 3 bases, and 10 bases stayed unmatched. This CDR3 reads CSASHRGPWDTEAFF. CDR3 DNA: TGCAGTGCTAGTCACAGGGGCCCTTGGGACACTGAAGCTTTCTTT.

V is TRBV24-1 and J is TRBJ2-5, with D perhaps TRBD2 (6 bases). CDR1 is KGHDR, CDR2 SFDVKD, per germline. CDR3 length: 13 amino acids. The V end lost 10 bases, the J end lost 2 bases, and 13 bases lay between the germline ends. The CDR3 is CATAGSPQETQYF. The DNA for the CDR3 is TGTGCCACAGCCGGGAGCCCACAAGAGACCCAGTACTTC.

The rearrangement links TRBV3-1 (or the pseudogene TRBV3-2) to TRBJ2-5; a weak D match, TRBD1 (5 bases). Germline V gene lookup returns CDR1 LGHDT and CDR2 YNNKEL (reference sequence). CDR3 length: 14 residues. Trimming stripped 1 base from V and 1 base from J, with 7 bases between. This CDR3 is CASSQATVQETQYF. In DNA form, the CDR3 reads TGTGCCAGCAGCCAAGCGACAGTCCAAGAGACCCAGTACTTC.

The chain is built from TRBV7-9 and TRBJ1-2; 10 bases are shared with TRBD1. Trimming took 6 bases from V and 6 from J; bases not matched to a gene: 4. Germline CDR1 reads SEHNR; CDR2 reads FQNEAQ (reference sequence). The CDR3 contains 13 residues. CDR3 nucleotides: TGTGCCAGCAGTCGGGACAGGGGTGATGGCTACACCTTC. Protein: CASSRDRGDGYTF. Looking up the rest from reference TRBV7-9 and TRBJ1-2 gives the full variable domain: DTGVSQNPRHKITKRGQNVTFRCDPISEHNRLYWYRQTLGQGPEFLTYFQNEAQLEKSRLLSDRFSAERPKGSFSTLEIQRTEQGDSAMYLCASSRDRGDGYTFGSGTRLTVV.

The chain has TRBV9 and TRBJ2-3; D not certain. The V end lost 0 bases, the J end lost 2 bases, and 7 bases lay between the germline ends. Germline values: CDR1 SGDLS, CDR2 YYNGEE. This CDR3 spans 14 amino acids. DNA of the CDR3: TGTGCCAGCAGCGTAGAGCATAACACAGATACGCAGTATTTT. It yields the protein CASSVEHNTDTQYF.

The gene calls are TRBV5-4 and TRBJ1-4; D might be TRBD1 (5 bases). This CDR3 comprises 15 residues. Trimming stripped 1 base from V and 3 bases from J, with 10 bases between. Germline V gives CDR1 SGHNT, CDR2 YYREEE (reference sequence). The CDR3 reads CASSLSGNPNEKLFF. CDR3 bases: TGTGCCAGCAGCTTGTCAGGGAACCCTAATGAAAAACTGTTTTTT. The complete variable domain, with remaining parts taken from reference TRBV5-4 and TRBJ1-4, reads ETGVTQSPTHLIKTRGQQVTLRCSSQSGHNTVSWYQQALGQGPQFIFQYYREEENGRGNFPPRFSGLQFPNYSSELNVNALELDDSALYLCASSLSGNPNEKLFFGSGTQLSVL.

This CDR3 is CASSYDRGRSEKLFF. The CDR3 DNA reads as TGTGCCAGCAGTTACGACAGGGGGAGAAGTGAAAAACTGTTTTTT. This chain links TRBV6-5 with TRBJ1-4; 9 bases match TRBD1. The J segment lost 7 bases and the V segment lost 2 bases, leaving 5 bases of the junction unmatched. CDR1 and CDR2 (germline): MNHEY, SVGAGI. The CDR3 covers 15 residues.

CDR3 sequence (DNA): TGCGCCAGCAGCCAAGAGTCTCCGGGGGGTAACTATGGCTACACCTTC. Protein product: CASSQESPGGNYGYTF. The chain is built from TRBV4-3 and TRBJ1-2; tentatively, D is TRBD1 (5 bases). From germline, CDR1 is LGHNA and CDR2 YSLEER. The CDR3 covers 16 residues. Trimming shortened V by 0 bases and J by 1 base, and 12 bases separated the two germline ends.

CDR3 loop: CASREAGTGGSGYTF. CDR3 DNA: TGTGCCAGCAGGGAGGCCGGGACAGGGGGCAGTGGCTACACCTTC. The V gene is TRBV2, the J gene TRBJ1-2; the match to TRBD1 covers 12 bases. CDR3 length: 15 residues. CDR1 is SNHLY and CDR2 is FYNNEI in the germline V gene. The junction had 9 bases not matched to a gene; V was cut back by 6 bases and J by 7 bases.

The chain has TRBV5-1 and TRBJ2-2; the match to TRBD1 covers 7 bases. V was pared by 4 bases and J by 2 bases, with 5 bases of the junction left unmatched. Germline V gives CDR1 SGHRS, CDR2 YFSETQ. The CDR3 loop spans 15 amino acids. CDR3 nucleotide sequence: TGCGCCAGCAGCCCCGGGACAGTTAACACCGGGGAGCTGTTTTTT. Translation: CASSPGTVNTGELFF.

V gene TRBV5-1 combines with J gene TRBJ2-3; maybe TRBD1 (7 bases). Trimming pared 3 bases from V and 3 bases from J, leaving 11 bases between. CDR1 and CDR2 from the germline V gene are SGHRS and YFSETQ. The CDR3 is 14 residues long. CDR3 bases: TGCGCCAGCAGCTCCAGGGGGGAAACAGATACGCAGTATTTT. It is translated as CASSSRGETDTQYF. Full variable domain (rest looked up from reference TRBV5-1 and TRBJ2-3): KAGVTQTPRYLIKTRGQQVTLSCSPISGHRSVSWYQQTPGQGLQFLFEYFSETQRNKGNFPGRFSGRQFSNSRSEMNVSTLELGDSALYLCASSSRGETDTQYFGPGTRLTVL.

The chain recombines TRBV19 with TRBJ2-2, with TRBD1 as a possible D gene (6 bases). The V end was cut by 4 bases, the J end by 3 bases, with 15 bases between. This CDR3 has 16 residues. Germline V CDR1 and CDR2: LNHDA, SQIVND (reference sequence). DNA of the CDR3: TGTGCCAGTAGTACCCAACGACAGGCGTACACCGGGGAGCTGTTTTTT. Translating it yields CASSTQRQAYTGELFF.

The rearrangement joins TRBV27 to TRBJ2-7; a weak D match, TRBD1 (5 bases). The germline V gene encodes CDR1 MNHEY and CDR2 SMNVEV (reference sequence). V shed 3 bases and J shed 0 bases, with 9 bases lying between them. The CDR3 has 14 residues. This CDR3 is CASSLQGDSYEQYF. DNA for the CDR3: TGTGCCAGCAGTTTGCAGGGCGACTCCTACGAGCAGTACTTC.

In DNA, the CDR3 is TGCGCCAGCAGCCAAGATCGAGGGGTCGGGGACATGAACACTGAAGCTTTCTTT. Translated: CASSQDRGVGDMNTEAFF. This rearrangement joins TRBV4-1 to TRBJ1-1; D might be TRBD1 (6 bases). In germline, CDR1 is MGHRA, CDR2 YSYEKL. V lost 0 bases to trimming and J lost 0 bases, with 17 bases between them. CDR3 size: 18 residues.

The chain carries TRBV7-9 and TRBJ2-5; TRBD2 agrees at 7 bases. Germline V gene data show CDR1 as SEHNR and CDR2 as FQNEAQ (reference sequence). CDR3 length: 13 amino acids. Germline trimming cut 5 bases from V and 9 bases from J; bases unmatched to any gene: 9. CDR3 protein: CASSPVGRGAQYF. The CDR3 DNA reads as TGTGCCAGCAGCCCCGTCGGCCGGGGGGCCCAGTACTTC.